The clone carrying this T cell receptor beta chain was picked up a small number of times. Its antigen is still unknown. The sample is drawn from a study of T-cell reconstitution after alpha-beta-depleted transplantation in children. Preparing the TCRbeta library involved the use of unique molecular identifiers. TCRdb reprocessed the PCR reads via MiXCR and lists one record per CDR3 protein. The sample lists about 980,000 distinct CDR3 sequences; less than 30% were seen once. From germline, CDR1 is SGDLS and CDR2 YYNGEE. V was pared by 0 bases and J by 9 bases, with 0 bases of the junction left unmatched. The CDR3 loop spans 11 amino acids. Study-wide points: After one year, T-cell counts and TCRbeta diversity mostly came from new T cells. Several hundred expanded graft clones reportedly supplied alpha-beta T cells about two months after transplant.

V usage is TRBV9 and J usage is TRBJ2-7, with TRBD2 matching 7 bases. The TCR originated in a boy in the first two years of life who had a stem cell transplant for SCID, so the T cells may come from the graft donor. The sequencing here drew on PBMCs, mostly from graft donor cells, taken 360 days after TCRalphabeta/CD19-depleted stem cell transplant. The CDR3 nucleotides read TGTGCCAGCAGCGTAGCGGGGGGGCAGTACTTC. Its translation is CASSVAGGQYF.